The 23 T cell receptor beta chains below were found in one sample sequenced in a study of T cell repertoires in cytomegalovirus infection. TCRdb processed the reads anew with MiXCR; each CDR3 protein has one entry. Seen here are fewer than 300,000 distinct CDR3 sequences, roughly 26% observed once, and the top ten hold around 13%. Sequencing input: PBMCs. The source is a human donor in good health (CMV status not recorded). Some clones in this sample may be carry-over from other donors' samples.

The chain has TRBV6-8 and TRBJ2-7; the D gene could be TRBD1 or TRBD2 (6 bases each). This CDR3 spans 15 amino acids. Germline values: CDR1 MNHGY, CDR2 SAAAGT. The germline V and J ends were trimmed by 2 bases and 0 bases, with 11 bases remaining between them. CDR3 residues: CASSYEGGSSYEQYF. The DNA of the CDR3 is TGTGCCAGCAGTTACGAAGGGGGGAGCTCCTACGAGCAGTACTTC.

The CDR3 sequence is CASSYTTGGGQPQHF. In DNA, the CDR3 is TGTGCCAGCAGTTACACCACAGGGGGAGGGCAGCCCCAGCATTTT. The rearrangement joins TRBV6-6 to TRBJ1-5; 8 bases align to TRBD1. This CDR3 contains 15 residues. The trim removed 2 bases at V and 7 bases at J, leaving 7 bases unmatched. The germline V gene has CDR1 MNHNY and CDR2 SVGAGI (reference sequence).

This clonotype has more than one count but fewer than ten. This chain uses TRBV15 with TRBJ2-2; D is unresolved. CDR3 size: 16 residues. V lost 1 base and J 0 bases, leaving 9 bases between the germline ends. The germline CDR1 and CDR2 sequences are LNHNV and YYDKDF (reference sequence). CDR3 nucleotides: TGTGCCACCAGCAGAGGTATTAACGCGAACACCGGGGAGCTGTTTTTT. Residues: CATSRGINANTGELFF.

A few counts support this clonotype. This chain links TRBV7-9 with TRBJ2-7; no firm D call. This CDR3 is 16 amino acids long. Germline V gives CDR1 SEHNR, CDR2 FQNEAQ (reference sequence). V was trimmed by 5 bases and J by 4 bases, leaving 21 bases between them. CDR3 sequence: CASSPSPGRTLYEQYF. Here the CDR3 DNA reads TGTGCCAGCAGCCCCTCCCCCGGACGGACGTTATACGAGCAGTACTTC.

This clonotype turned up a few times. The chain is built from TRBV29-1 and TRBJ2-7, with 7 bases fitting TRBD2. Trimming at V came to 3 bases and at J to 6 bases, leaving 8 bases not matched to a gene. Germline values: CDR1 SQVTM, CDR2 ANQGSEA. CDR3 size: 13 residues. CDR3 loop: CSVDGGRGVEQYF. The CDR3 region has the DNA TGCAGCGTTGACGGCGGGAGAGGAGTCGAGCAGTACTTC.

This clonotype appeared a few times. The chain joins TRBV2 to TRBJ2-1; the match to TRBD1 covers 7 bases. Germline-derived CDR1 and CDR2 are SNHLY and FYNNEI. V shed 4 bases and J 3 bases; nucleotides not matched to a gene: 9. The CDR3 loop spans 16 amino acids. As DNA, the CDR3 is TGTGCCAGCAGTGGAAAACCCGGGACAGACTACAATGAGCAGTTCTTC. It is translated as CASSGKPGTDYNEQFF.

This clonotype appeared many times. The chain has TRBV7-2 and TRBJ2-7; 7 positions agree with TRBD2. Trimming at V came to 5 bases and at J to 1 base, leaving 14 bases not matched to a gene. The CDR3 runs to 17 residues. Germline CDR1 and CDR2: SGHTA and FQGNSA. In DNA, the CDR3 is TGTGCCAGCAGCCCCGAAGGGGTGGGAGGGCCGTCCTACGAGCAGTACGTC. It encodes CASSPEGVGGPSYEQYV.

This clonotype has at least ten counts. The rearrangement links TRBV6-1 to TRBJ2-6; D possibly uses TRBD1 or TRBD2 (5 bases each). V was clipped by 1 base and J by 0 bases, with 7 bases between them. The CDR3 is 16 amino acids. Germline lookup yields CDR1 MNHNS and CDR2 SASEGT. The CDR3 region is CASSEGGNSGANVLTF. The CDR3 DNA reads TGTGCCAGCAGTGAAGGGGGGAACTCTGGGGCCAACGTCCTGACTTTC.

The rearrangement links TRBV11-3 to TRBJ2-1; D remains ambiguous. The V gene lost 5 bases and the J gene lost 0 bases, with 11 bases spanning the gap. The CDR3 runs 15 residues. CDR1 and CDR2 (germline): SGHNT, YENEEA. CDR3 nucleotides: TGTGCCAGCAGCCCCCGGGCCCTCTCCTACAATGAGCAGTTCTTC. Its translation is CASSPRALSYNEQFF.

This clonotype was recorded at least ten times. The chain employs TRBV28 and TRBJ1-1; D is unresolved. The CDR3 extends over 12 amino acids. The V end lost 2 bases, the J end lost 4 bases, and 5 bases lay between the germline ends. Per the germline V gene, CDR1 is MDHEN and CDR2 is SYDVKM. CDR3 DNA sequence: TGTGCCAGCAGTTTAGTCAGCACTGAAGCTTTCTTT. This gives the protein CASSLVSTEAFF.

This clonotype came up many times. V is TRBV5-1 and J is TRBJ2-3; TRBD2 matches at 10 bases. V shed 5 bases and J 5 bases; nucleotides not matched to a gene: 5. This CDR3 region has 14 residues. Germline CDR1 and CDR2: SGHRS and YFSETQ. The CDR3 region is CASSGVAGGDTQYF. In DNA, the CDR3 is TGCGCCAGCAGTGGAGTAGCGGGGGGAGATACGCAGTATTTT.

This clonotype was seen repeatedly, ten times or more. The rearrangement uses TRBV10-3 and TRBJ1-2; D remains ambiguous. From germline, CDR1 is ENHRY and CDR2 SYGVKD. The V gene lost 3 bases and the J gene lost 1 base, with 3 bases spanning the gap. The CDR3 consists of 12 residues. CDR3 loop: CAISEDNYGYTF. CDR3 nucleotide sequence: TGTGCCATCAGTGAAGATAACTATGGCTACACCTTC.

This clonotype was picked up a small number of times. The chain joins TRBV6-4 to TRBJ2-3, with 9 positions matching TRBD2. The length of the CDR3 is 15 residues. Germline CDR1 is MRHNA and CDR2 is SNTAGT. With V trimmed by 4 bases and J by 2 bases, 4 bases remained unmatched. In nucleotides, the CDR3 is TGTGCCAGCAGTGTGGCGGGAGGGAACACAGATACGCAGTATTTT. This encodes CASSVAGGNTDTQYF.

This clonotype turned up a few times. V is TRBV19 and J is TRBJ2-4; 12 bases are a match to TRBD1. This CDR3 is 18 amino acids long. The junction had 7 bases not matched to a gene; V was cut back by 3 bases and J by 1 base. The germline V gene encodes CDR1 LNHDA and CDR2 SQIVND (reference sequence). The CDR3 loop is CASSIPGQGARAKNIQYF. DNA for the CDR3: TGTGCCAGTAGTATCCCGGGACAGGGGGCGCGGGCCAAAAACATTCAGTACTTC.

This clonotype has ten or more counts. V and J are TRBV6-2 or TRBV6-3 and TRBJ2-1; 8 nucleotides align to TRBD2. The CDR3 sequence is 15 residues long. Germline-derived CDR1 and CDR2 are MNHEY and SVGEGT. The V segment lost 0 bases and the J segment 6 bases; nucleotides outside the gene matches: 4. The CDR3 nucleotides are TGTGCCAGCAGTTACTCCGGGAGGGCCGGCAATGAGCAGTTCTTC. Its protein product is CASSYSGRAGNEQFF.

This clonotype was picked up a small number of times. The chain links TRBV20-1 to TRBJ2-5; D is possibly TRBD1 (6 bases). V gave up 2 bases and J gave up 4 bases, with 14 bases separating them. The CDR3 sequence is 14 residues long. CDR1 DFQATT and CDR2 SNEGSKA come from the germline V gene (reference sequence). The CDR3 DNA sequence: TGCAGTGCTAGAAAAAGGACAGTTGTAGAGACCCAGTACTTC. Translating gives CSARKRTVVETQYF.

In its sample, this clonotype was seen many times. The genes are TRBV7-2 and TRBJ1-2, with D possibly matching TRBD1 (5 bases). V lost 3 bases and J lost 4, with 15 bases in between. The CDR3 spans 15 residues. Germline V lookup: CDR1 SGHTA, CDR2 FQGNSA. CDR3 in amino acids: CASSFGDGNVYGYTF. As DNA, the CDR3 is TGTGCCAGCAGCTTCGGGGACGGGAACGTCTATGGCTACACCTTC.

The genes are TRBV28 and TRBJ1-1; D gene uncertain. CDR3 length: 14 residues. The V end was cut by 3 bases, the J end by 5 bases, with 13 bases between. Germline V lookup: CDR1 MDHEN, CDR2 SYDVKM. Here the CDR3 reads CASSFGGELTEAFF. CDR3 nucleotides: TGTGCCAGCAGTTTCGGCGGAGAGTTAACTGAAGCTTTCTTT.

This clonotype came up a few times. The rearrangement links TRBV2 to TRBJ1-4; TRBD1 matches 8 bases. This CDR3 region has 13 residues. Germline CDR1 is SNHLY and CDR2 is FYNNEI. Trimming cost V 6 bases and J 7 bases; bases outside gene matches: 4. CDR3 residues: CASRDRGGEKLFF. DNA for the CDR3: TGTGCCAGCAGAGACAGGGGAGGTGAAAAACTGTTTTTT. The full variable domain, rest sourced from reference TRBV2 and TRBJ1-4, is EPEVTQTPSHQVTQMGQEVILRCVPISNHLYFYWYRQILGQKVEFLVSFYNNEISEKSEIFDDQFSVERPDGSNFTLKIRSTKLEDSAMYFCASRDRGGEKLFFGSGTQLSVL.

J is TRBJ2-3 and V is TRBV3-1, with 12 bases aligning to TRBD2. The CDR3 sequence is 15 residues long. With V trimmed by 4 bases and J by 5 bases, 4 bases remained unmatched. Germline V gene lookup returns CDR1 LGHDT and CDR2 YNNKEL (reference sequence). The CDR3 loop is CASSPGLAGIDTQYF. The DNA of the CDR3 is TGTGCCAGCAGCCCTGGACTAGCGGGGATAGATACGCAGTATTTT.

In this sample, this clonotype turned up a few times. The chain employs TRBV19 and TRBJ1-3, with 8 bases matching TRBD1. The trim removed 9 bases at V and 0 bases at J, leaving 4 bases unmatched. Germline loops: CDR1 LNHDA, CDR2 SQIVND (reference sequence). This CDR3 has 14 residues. In DNA, the CDR3 is TGTGCCAGCGGGGACAGGCGCTCTGGAAACACCATATATTTT. Amino acids: CASGDRRSGNTIYF.

This clonotype was seen more than once but under ten times. The chain recombines TRBV6-1 with TRBJ1-6, with TRBD1 matching over 8 bases. V was clipped by 4 bases and J by 9 bases; unmatched bases: 11. The CDR3 length is 16 residues. Per germline, CDR1 MNHNS and CDR2 SASEGT. Here the CDR3 DNA reads TGTGCCAGCAGTGCCCGGACAGGGACTTCTCCTTCACCCCTCCACTTT. Encoded protein: CASSARTGTSPSPLHF.

This clonotype occurred many times. V is TRBV7-6 and J is TRBJ2-1; D assignment may be TRBD1 or TRBD2 (6 bases each). The germline V and J ends were trimmed by 3 bases and 5 bases, with 14 bases remaining between them. The CDR3 spans 15 residues. Germline assignment: CDR1 SGHVS and CDR2 FNYEAQ. The CDR3 region has the DNA TGTGCCAGCAGCTTCATGCAGGGGAGGAACAATGAGCAGTTCTTC. It translates to CASSFMQGRNNEQFF. Complete variable domain (other parts from reference TRBV7-6 and TRBJ2-1): GAGVSQSPRYKVTKRGQDVALRCDPISGHVSLYWYRQALGQGPEFLTYFNYEAQQDKSGLPNDRFSAERPEGSISTLTIQRTEQRDSAMYRCASSFMQGRNNEQFFGPGTRLTVL.